The clone carrying this TCR beta chain has a single count. Trimming at V came to 0 bases and at J to 2 bases, leaving 8 bases not matched to a gene. This CDR3 contains 18 residues. Germline CDR1 SGHVS, CDR2 FNYEAQ. The source of the sample is a study of blood T cell repertoires in COVID-19. Profiling relied on immunoSEQ multiplex PCR, and the TCRdb table lists in-frame clones only, not all of them. The sample lists over 120,000 clones, about 83% occurring once. The sequence came from a woman aged 50 to 65 with active or convalescent COVID-19. The chain employs TRBV7-6 and TRBJ2-3, with 10 bases identical to TRBD2. Material: peripheral blood. CDR3 region: CASSLAPGLAGVTDTQYF. The DNA for the CDR3 is TGTGCCAGCAGCTTAGCGCCGGGTCTAGCGGGAGTCACAGATACGCAGTATTTT.